Below, 10 T cell receptor beta chains from the same sample are listed, as sequenced in a study of beta chain features in type 1 diabetes. Findings and limits, study-wide: Within each of all four CD4+ subsets, Type 1 diabetes patients had TCRB CDR3s that were moderately but significantly shorter.

Their recognized antigens are unknown. Expressed TCRB transcripts were sequenced, since all the RNA that had been isolated was reverse transcribed. Profiling relied on immunoSEQ multiplex PCR, and the TCRdb table lists in-frame clones only, not all of them. The sample shows 250,000 to 300,000 clones, approximately 14% of them seen only once. The sample taken for sequencing was naive CD4+ T cells from blood. The receptor set was obtained from a man aged 25 to 45 with type 1 diabetes.

This clone was recorded a few times. The chain couples TRBV5-1 to TRBJ2-7, with TRBD2 matching 11 bases. V gave up 4 bases and J gave up 1 base; unmatched junction bases: 1. CDR3 length: 14 residues. CDR1 SGHRS and CDR2 YFSETQ come from the germline V gene. CDR3 in amino acids: CASSTSGSSYEQYF. CDR3 DNA: TGCGCCAGCAGCACTAGCGGGAGTTCCTACGAGCAGTACTTC.

The V gene is TRBV6-6, the J gene TRBJ2-3, with D perhaps TRBD1 (5 bases). Germline V gene sequence: CDR1 MNHNY, CDR2 SVGAGI (reference sequence). The CDR3 length is 15 residues. V gave up 6 bases and J gave up 3 bases, with 16 bases separating them. The CDR3 is CASSLGQGSTDTQYF. DNA of the CDR3: TGTGCCAGCAGCCTGGGGCAGGGATCGACAGATACGCAGTATTTT.

The V gene is TRBV7-9, the J gene TRBJ2-1, with TRBD1 matching 7 bases. The CDR3 totals 19 residues. V shed 0 bases and J 2 bases; nucleotides not matched to a gene: 13. CDR1 is SEHNR and CDR2 is FQNEAQ in the germline V gene (reference sequence). The CDR3 here is CASSLAPRQGTLPYNEQFF. CDR3 DNA: TGTGCCAGCAGCTTAGCCCCGCGACAGGGAACTCTCCCCTACAATGAGCAGTTCTTC.

This clone was counted only a few times. This chain uses TRBV28 with TRBJ1-5; D perhaps matches TRBD1 (5 bases). This CDR3 spans 14 amino acids. Germline assignment: CDR1 MDHEN and CDR2 SYDVKM. V lost 4 bases, J lost 7 bases, and 14 bases lay in between. CDR3 sequence: CASSSPGSGQPQHF. CDR3 DNA sequence: TGTGCCAGCAGTTCCCCAGGGTCGGGCCAGCCCCAGCATTTT.

The V and J genes are TRBV5-4 and TRBJ2-7, with 11 bases aligning to TRBD1. V shed 3 bases and J 7 bases; nucleotides not matched to a gene: 3. The CDR3 is 13 residues long. CDR1 is SGHNT, CDR2 YYREEE, per germline (reference sequence). Written as DNA, the CDR3 is TGTGCCAGCAGCTGGGACAGGGGGTATGAGCAGTACTTC. Protein sequence: CASSWDRGYEQYF.

This chain joins TRBV6-5 and TRBJ2-7; tentative D call: TRBD2 (5 bases). Trimming took 5 bases from V and 3 from J, leaving 11 bases between them. The CDR3 covers 13 residues. In germline, CDR1 is MNHEY, CDR2 SVGAGI. The CDR3, as DNA: TGTGCCAGCAGTCCCAATCGGGGCTACGAGCAGTACTTC. Translating it yields CASSPNRGYEQYF.

J is TRBJ2-6 and V is TRBV5-1; tentative D call: TRBD1 (5 bases). The CDR3 covers 15 residues. Trimming pared 4 bases from V and 12 bases from J, leaving 20 bases between. Germline V CDR1 and CDR2: SGHRS, YFSETQ. The CDR3 here is CASSATDIPGSVLTF. The CDR3 DNA sequence: TGCGCCAGCAGCGCAACGGACATCCCCGGTAGCGTCCTGACTTTC.

This clone was counted between two and nine times. The genes are TRBV13 and TRBJ2-7; possibly TRBD1 for D (6 bases). CDR1 is PRHDT and CDR2 is FYEKMQ in the germline V gene (reference sequence). This CDR3 has 15 amino acids. V was pared by 5 bases and J by 1 base, with 15 bases between. This CDR3 is CASSLTPDSSYEQYF. CDR3 DNA: TGTGCCAGCAGCCTCACGCCGGACAGTTCCTACGAGCAGTACTTC.

This sequence joins TRBV5-1 and TRBJ2-7; TRBD1 aligns across 8 bases. The ends lost 4 bases at V and 0 bases at J; junction bases unmatched: 6. The CDR3 extends over 15 amino acids. CDR1 is SGHRS and CDR2 is YFSETQ in the germline V gene. Here the CDR3 reads CASSPRQGSSYEQYF. CDR3 nucleotide sequence: TGCGCCAGCAGCCCCCGACAGGGGAGCTCCTACGAGCAGTACTTC.

The J gene is TRBJ2-7, the V gene TRBV9, with D perhaps TRBD2 (5 bases). The CDR3 has 13 residues. Trimming took 3 bases from V and 0 from J, leaving 7 bases between them. Germline CDR1 and CDR2: SGDLS and YYNGEE. The CDR3 coding sequence is TGTGCCAGCAGCGGGAGGAGCTCCTACGAGCAGTACTTC. Translated: CASSGRSSYEQYF.